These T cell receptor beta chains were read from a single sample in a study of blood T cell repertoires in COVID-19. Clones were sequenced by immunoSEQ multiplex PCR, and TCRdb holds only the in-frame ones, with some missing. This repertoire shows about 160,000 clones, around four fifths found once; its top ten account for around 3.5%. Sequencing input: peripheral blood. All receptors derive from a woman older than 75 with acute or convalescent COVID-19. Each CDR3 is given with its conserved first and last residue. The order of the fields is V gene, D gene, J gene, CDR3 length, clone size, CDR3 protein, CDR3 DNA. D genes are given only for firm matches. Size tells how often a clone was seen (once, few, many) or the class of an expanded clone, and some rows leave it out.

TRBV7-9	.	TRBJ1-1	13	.	CASSLVSDTEAFF	TGTGCCAGCAGCTTAGTGTCGGACACTGAAGCTTTCTTT
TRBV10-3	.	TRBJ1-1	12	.	CAISEGTIEAFF	TGTGCCATCAGTGAGGGGACAATTGAAGCTTTCTTT
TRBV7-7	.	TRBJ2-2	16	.	CASSLLPGQNTGELFF	TGTGCCAGCAGCTTACTACCGGGACAGAACACCGGGGAGCTGTTTTTT
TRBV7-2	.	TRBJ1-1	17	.	CASSLLGRVGVNTEAFF	TGTGCCAGCAGCTTACTTGGCAGGGTGGGTGTCAACACTGAAGCTTTCTTT
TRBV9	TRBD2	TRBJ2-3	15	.	CASGSGREATDTQYF	TGTGCCAGCGGGAGCGGGAGGGAGGCCACAGATACGCAGTATTTT
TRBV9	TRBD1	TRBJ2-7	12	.	CASAGQGSEQYF	TGTGCCAGTGCTGGACAGGGGTCCGAGCAGTACTTC
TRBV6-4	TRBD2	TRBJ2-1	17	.	CASSIDGTSGSQGRKFF	TGTGCCAGCAGTATTGACGGGACTAGCGGGAGTCAGGGACGTAAGTTCTTC
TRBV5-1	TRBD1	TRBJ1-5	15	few	CASSLQGEGNQPQHF	TGCGCCAGCAGCTTGCAGGGGGAAGGCAATCAGCCCCAGCATTTT
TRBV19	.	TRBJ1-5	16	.	CASSIGIVEVYQPQHF	TGTGCCAGTAGTATAGGAATTGTAGAGGTTTATCAGCCCCAGCATTTT
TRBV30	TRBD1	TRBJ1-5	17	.	CAWSDRVTGGRNQPQHF	TGTGCCTGGAGTGACCGGGTTACAGGGGGTCGCAATCAGCCCCAGCATTTT
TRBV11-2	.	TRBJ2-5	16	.	CASSLGTATLQETQYF	TGTGCCAGCAGCTTGGGTACAGCAACACTCCAAGAGACCCAGTACTTC
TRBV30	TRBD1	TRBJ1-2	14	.	CAWAETGATYGYTF	TGTGCCTGGGCGGAGACAGGGGCGACCTATGGCTACACCTTC
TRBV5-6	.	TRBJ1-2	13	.	CASSQGLFYGYTF	TGTGCCAGCAGCCAGGGACTGTTCTATGGCTACACCTTC
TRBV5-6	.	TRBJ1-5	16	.	CASSLGGPVNKQPQHF	TGTGCCAGCAGCTTGGGGGGCCCGGTGAACAAGCAGCCCCAGCATTTT
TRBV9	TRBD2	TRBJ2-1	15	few	CASSVATGGSNEQFF	TGTGCCAGCAGCGTAGCTACGGGAGGGAGCAATGAGCAGTTCTTC
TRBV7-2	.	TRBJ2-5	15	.	CASSPRLRQSETQYF	TGTGCCAGCAGCCCGCGATTGAGGCAGTCAGAGACCCAGTACTTC
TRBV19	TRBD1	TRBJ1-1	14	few	CASLSTGVNTEAFF	TGTGCCAGCCTATCGACAGGGGTGAACACTGAAGCTTTCTTT
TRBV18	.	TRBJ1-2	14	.	CASSPQTGMQGYTF	TGTGCCAGCTCACCACAAACAGGGATGCAAGGCTACACCTTC
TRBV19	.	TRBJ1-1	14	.	CASSIHRETTEAFF	TGTGCCAGTAGTATTCACAGGGAGACCACTGAAGCTTTCTTT
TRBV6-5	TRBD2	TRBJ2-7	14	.	CASSPGLAGVEQYF	TGTGCCAGCAGCCCCGGACTAGCGGGAGTCGAGCAGTACTTC
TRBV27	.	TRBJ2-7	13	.	CASSLGTFYEQYF	TGTGCCAGCAGTTTAGGGACATTCTACGAGCAGTACTTC
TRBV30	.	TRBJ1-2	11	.	CAWEGTGSYTF	TGTGCCTGGGAAGGGACTGGAAGCTACACCTTC
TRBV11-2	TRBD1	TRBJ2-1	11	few	CASSFDRDQFF	TGTGCCAGCAGCTTTGACAGGGACCAGTTCTTC
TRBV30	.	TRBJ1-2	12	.	CAWTEANYGYTF	TGTGCCTGGACAGAGGCTAACTATGGCTACACCTTC
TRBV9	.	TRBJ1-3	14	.	CASSRGGSGNTIYF	TGTGCCAGCAGTCGCGGGGGAAGCGGAAACACCATATATTTT
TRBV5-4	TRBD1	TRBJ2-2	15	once	CASSGTDVGAGELFF	TGTGCCAGCAGCGGGACAGACGTTGGGGCCGGGGAGCTGTTTTTT
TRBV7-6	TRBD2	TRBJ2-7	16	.	CASSLVAAGGPPEQYF	TGTGCCAGCAGCTTAGTAGCGGCGGGAGGTCCTCCCGAGCAGTACTTC